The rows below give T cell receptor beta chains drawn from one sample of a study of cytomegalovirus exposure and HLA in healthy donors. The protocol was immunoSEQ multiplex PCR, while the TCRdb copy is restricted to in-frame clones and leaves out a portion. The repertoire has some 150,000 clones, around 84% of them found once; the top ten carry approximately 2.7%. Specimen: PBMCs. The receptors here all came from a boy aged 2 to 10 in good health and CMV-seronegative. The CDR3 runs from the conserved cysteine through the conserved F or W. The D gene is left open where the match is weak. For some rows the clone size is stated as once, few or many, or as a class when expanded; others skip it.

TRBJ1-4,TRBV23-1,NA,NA,TGCGCCAGCACAACCGGGAGGGAGCGTGAGGAAAAACTGTTTTTT,CASTTGREREEKLFF
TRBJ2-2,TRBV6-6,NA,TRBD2,TGTGCCAGCAGTAGACTAGCGGGGAACACCGGGGAGCTGTTTTTT,CASSRLAGNTGELFF
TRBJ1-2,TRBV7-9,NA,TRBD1,TGTTCCAGCAGCCGACGACAGGGGCTCCACTATGGCTACACCTTC,CSSSRRQGLHYGYTF
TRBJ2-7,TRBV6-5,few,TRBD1,TGTGCCAGCAGTTACCCTCAGGGACAGATCTACGAGCAGTACTTC,CASSYPQGQIYEQYF
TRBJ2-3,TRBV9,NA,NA,TGTGCCAGCAGCGTAGCTGTTGTAGATACGCAGTATTTT,CASSVAVVDTQYF
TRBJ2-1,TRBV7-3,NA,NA,TGTGCCAGCAGCTTAGCACTAGCCGTCCCCAATGAGCAGTTCTTC,CASSLALAVPNEQFF
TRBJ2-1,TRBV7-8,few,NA,TGTGCCAGCAGCTTAGCAGGGGCTACCGTGAATGAGCAGTTCTTC,CASSLAGATVNEQFF
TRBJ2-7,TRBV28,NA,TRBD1,TGTGCCAGCAGTCCGTCGGGACAGGGTCGTTACGAGCAGTACTTC,CASSPSGQGRYEQYF
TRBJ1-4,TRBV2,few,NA,TGTGCCAGCAGTGAAGGCAGGGCTGAAAAACTGTTTTTT,CASSEGRAEKLFF
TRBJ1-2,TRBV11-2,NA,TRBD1,TGTGCCAGCAGCAGCCTACGAGGGCAGGGGGTAGGGGGCTACACCTTC,CASSSLRGQGVGGYTF
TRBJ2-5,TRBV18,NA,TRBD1,TGTGCCAGCTCACCTACCGGGACAGGGACCAGAGAGACCCAGTACTTC,CASSPTGTGTRETQYF
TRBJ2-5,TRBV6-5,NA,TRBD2,TGTGCCAGCAGCATGGGACTAGCGGAAGAGACCCAGTACTTC,CASSMGLAEETQYF
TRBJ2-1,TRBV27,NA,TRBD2,TGTGCCAGCAGTTTTCTTCGTGGGACTAGCCGTACGAATGAGCAGTTCTTC,CASSFLRGTSRTNEQFF
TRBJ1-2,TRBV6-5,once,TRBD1,TGTGCCAGCAGAAACGGACAGGGACGCTATGGCTACACCTTC,CASRNGQGRYGYTF
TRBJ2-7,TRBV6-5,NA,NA,TGTGCCAGCAGTTACTCCGGGACTCCGAGTGACGAGCAGTACTTC,CASSYSGTPSDEQYF
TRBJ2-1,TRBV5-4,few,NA,TGTGCCAGCAGCTTAGCAGGGTCTACCGGGAATGAGCAGTTCTTC,CASSLAGSTGNEQFF
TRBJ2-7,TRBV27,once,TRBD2,TGTGCCAGCAGTTTAAGAGTCGGGGCGGGAGGCGCCGAGCAGTACTTC,CASSLRVGAGGAEQYF
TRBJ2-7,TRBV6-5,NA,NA,TGTGCCAGCAGTGGCGGGGGCACAGTGTTTGAGCAGTACTTC,CASSGGGTVFEQYF